This record covers a single TCR beta chain. No antigen is known for it. Base-call qualities are not available, and no considerably larger clone is one nucleotide away. The data were obtained in a study of cytomegalovirus exposure and HLA in healthy donors (dated by TCRdb to 2015 to 2018). About the investigation overall: In an earlier analysis of several hundred of the donors, roughly 300 Gb of sequence data and some 100 million unique TCR beta sequences from approximately 180 million T cells were reported. An early release that covered roughly 600 HLA-typed donors contained 300 to 350 gigabases of sequencing data and 80 million or so unique TCR sequences. Of the 300 to 500 genotyped donors, 75% to 85% were placed in the genetic ancestry cluster associated with self-reported Caucasian donors. The study aimed to test whether signatures of past pathogen exposure could be identified by cataloging public T cell receptors. The T cell repertoires of around 670 subjects were profiled by immunosequencing and related to cytomegalovirus serostatus. Besides the first cohort of 550 to 750 subjects, a separate validation cohort made up of over 95 different subjects was used. To predict cytomegalovirus infection status, the study combined high-throughput TCR immunosequencing, statistical association of individual TCRs with disease status, and machine learning. A later analysis re-examined previously published TCR beta repertoires from 600 to 700 donors and added high-resolution HLA genotyping to investigate patterns of TCR occurrence. Rather than drawing on any new phenotypic data, the later analysis identified candidate immune exposures from TCR beta sequences and the way those sequences occurred across donors. In an earlier analysis of roughly 600 of the donors, high-throughput TCR beta sequencing was used to judge whether each TCR beta V gene segment behaved as functional or pseudogenic. Donor age, sex, ethnicity and CMV serostatus were collected together with the repertoire data. Genome-wide SNP genotypes for about 65% of the roughly 670 donors were used in a later genetic analysis, which treated that subset as a discovery cohort. All discovery cohort repertoires had been generated using a single sequencing platform. Both class I and class II loci were covered by HLA typing, at four-digit resolution. The number of donors typed differed by locus, with 629-630 for A, B, C, DRB1 and DQB1, approximately 500 for DQA1, 600 to 610 for DPA1, and around 460 for DPB1. Because of strong linkage in the cohort, four or five DR-DQ haplotypes were treated as single units for association and clustering. Among around 400 genotyped donors of the cohort, an average of around 240,000 unique TCR beta nucleotide sequences were sequenced per donor, roughly 18% of them non-productive. Results and caveats for the whole study, not just this receptor: It was suggested by the authors that the approach could potentially be generalized to other disease states and immunological phenotypes. A later analysis found that TCR association rates varied across HLA loci, with DRB1 alleles showing the most associated TCRs and HLA-C alleles the fewest. A group of highly shared sequence variants was considered likely to be a technical artifact of the sequencing pipeline. Because counts were too low, roughly 18 rarely observed V segments, including chromosome 9 orphons, were left out of the earlier analysis of a few hundred of the donors. In vitro tests confirmed that a few of the cytomegalovirus-associated TCR beta chains recognize cytomegalovirus antigens. A total of 150 or so TCR beta chains were listed by the study as associated with cytomegalovirus. A later analysis found that most CMV-associated TCR beta chains appeared HLA-restricted, with HLA associations seemingly driven largely by CMV exposure. Compared with equally common non-associated chains, HLA-associated TCR beta chains in a later analysis were more clonally expanded and had lower generation probabilities. For the cohort, immune exposure information was limited to CMV serostatus. Some IMGT-functional V segments, including TRBV6-2 and TRBV6-3, could not be distinguished by the 87-base-pair reads and were therefore excluded. In a later genetic analysis, fewer N-insertions in productive TCRs were reported among donors in an Asian-associated ancestry cluster than the 666-donor mean. This cohort had only TCR beta chains sequenced, and the lack of alpha or paired-chain data limited which features could be detected. A further reported finding was that TCR beta sequences accurately predicted the HLA-A and HLA-B alleles for most subjects in the first cohort. Correlated functional status among segregating V segments might reflect linkage disequilibrium, but an unknown experimental factor could not be ruled out. A later analysis associated roughly 17,000 TCR beta sequences with specific HLA alleles at a false discovery rate of 0.05. Sequencing depth was assumed to be roughly uniform across donors in the presence/absence analyses, though that assumption may not hold. Across donors, most TCR sequences were observed very rarely, whereas some public TCRs were present in many individuals. In a later analysis, several top co-occurrence clusters were reported to appear linked to parvovirus B19, influenza, CMV and Epstein-Barr virus. In an earlier analysis of some 540 of the donors, most TCR beta V segments appeared in productive rearrangements about 87% or about 30% of the time, broadly matching IMGT annotations. A later genetic analysis associated a missense DCLRE1C variant with V-gene and J-gene trimming of TCR beta chains, and an independent cohort replicated the association. When HLA alleles, especially DR and DQ, strongly co-occurred, TCR associations were difficult to assign to individual alleles. The classifier was reported to diagnose cytomegalovirus status with high specificity and sensitivity in both the original and validation cohorts. HLA typing was unavailable for some donors at each locus, so association tests used only the typed subset.

The cohort comprised around 690 healthy bone marrow donors. All cohort members were sampled while nominally healthy, although unrecorded immune exposures were likely present. The donor tested CMV seropositive, placing the donor among the 289 seropositive members of the cohort. A peripheral blood sample was collected from each donor, and TCR beta sequencing was performed on peripheral blood mononuclear cells. The Qiagen DNeasy Blood Extraction Kit was used to extract genomic DNA from the blood cell samples. Relative to germline, V is missing 0 bases and J is missing 4 bases, with 3 bases of the junction outside any gene match. Looking up the germline V gene (reference sequence) yields CDR1 MNHNY and CDR2 SVGAGI. From its cysteine to its phenylalanine, the CDR3 spans 16 amino acids. Only CDR3 DNA remains: 48 bases, in frame from the first base. The library was made by the immunoSEQ multiplex PCR assay. A mixture of 60 forward primers for TCR Vbeta segments and 13 reverse primers for TCR Jbeta segments was used in the multiplex PCR. The CDR3 region of rearranged TCR beta genes was amplified from genomic DNA by a multiplex PCR assay. The Illumina HiSeq System was used to sequence the amplified TCR beta libraries as 87-base-pair reads. Processing in the source paper ran as follows. In a later analysis, tens of millions of unique TCR beta chains were counted across the roughly 670 repertoires, and roughly 10 million of these chains were shared by at least two donors. Raw reads were error-corrected and collapsed into unique sequences with a nearest-neighbor algorithm that merged closely related sequences to remove PCR and sequencing errors. To assign V, D and J gene segments, CDR3 sequences were aligned to IMGT reference sequences. For a sequence to be retained, a match of at least six nucleotides was required to both a V gene segment and a J gene segment. A rearrangement counted as productive if the CDR3 had no stop codons and remained in frame with V and J, and every other rearrangement counted as non-productive. CDR3 was defined according to IMGT convention as the region running from the second conserved V-encoded cysteine to the conserved J-encoded phenylalanine. The earlier analysis of about 620 of the donors excluded sequences that lacked an unambiguous match to a single V gene segment. An earlier analysis of under 750 of the donors called V segments functional above 56.7% productive rearrangements and segregating when the between-donor standard deviation exceeded 5%. A statistical classification framework was developed to diagnose cytomegalovirus status using the catalog of TCR beta chain sequences. In a later analysis, TCR nucleotide sequences were compared against IMGT/GENE-DB human TR gene sequences so that V and J genes could be assigned. The TCRdist pipeline was used in a later analysis to assign CDR3 sequences and most-parsimonious VDJ recombination scenarios. A later analysis defined each TCR beta chain by its CDR3 amino acid sequence plus V-gene family, and excluded reads lacking a unique V-gene family. In a later analysis, 450 to 600 highly shared, low-generation-probability nucleotide sequences were removed to address suspected cross-contamination and a sequencing artifact. In a later analysis, a clonal expansion index for each public chain was calculated from normalized within-repertoire ranks of inferred template counts. Generation probabilities in a later analysis came from a VDJ recombination model fitted to out-of-frame rearrangements, and those results were checked against IGoR. In a later analysis, TCR-TCR, TCR-HLA and TCR-CMV co-occurrence was scored with hypergeometric tests, and a repertoire-size bias correction was applied to TCR pairs. A later analysis estimated false discovery rates by permuting HLA or CMV assignments 20 times. In a later analysis, co-occurring TCRs were grouped using DBSCAN, with TCRdist sequence similarity added in when clustering inside HLA-allele-positive subsets. For co-occurrence clustering, repertoires with fewer than 30,000 or more than 120,000 public chains were excluded, along with a handful of repertoires with anomalous nucleotide sharing. Imported from immuneACCESS, the table was reduced by TCRdb to in-frame sequences with V and J called. These copies leave out some clones; in studies compared against another copy, an unresolved V gene accounts for under half, and the cause of the remainder is not known. V, J and clone size derive from that table, while D and trimming were established from the DNA sequence. This sample gives 100,000 to 150,000 clones in total; more than 60% of them show up just once. The ten largest clones represent about 13% of the sample.

This receptor chain uses TRBV6-6 and TRBJ2-7; TRBD2 matches 13 bases in the middle. Sequences were obtained from PBMCs. This clonotype was obtained from a woman aged 55-75 years in good health and CMV-seropositive. The CDR3 sequence is CASSYSGTSGTYEQYF. In nucleotides, the sequence is TGTGCCAGCAGTTACTCCGGGACTAGCGGGACTTACGAGCAGTACTTC.